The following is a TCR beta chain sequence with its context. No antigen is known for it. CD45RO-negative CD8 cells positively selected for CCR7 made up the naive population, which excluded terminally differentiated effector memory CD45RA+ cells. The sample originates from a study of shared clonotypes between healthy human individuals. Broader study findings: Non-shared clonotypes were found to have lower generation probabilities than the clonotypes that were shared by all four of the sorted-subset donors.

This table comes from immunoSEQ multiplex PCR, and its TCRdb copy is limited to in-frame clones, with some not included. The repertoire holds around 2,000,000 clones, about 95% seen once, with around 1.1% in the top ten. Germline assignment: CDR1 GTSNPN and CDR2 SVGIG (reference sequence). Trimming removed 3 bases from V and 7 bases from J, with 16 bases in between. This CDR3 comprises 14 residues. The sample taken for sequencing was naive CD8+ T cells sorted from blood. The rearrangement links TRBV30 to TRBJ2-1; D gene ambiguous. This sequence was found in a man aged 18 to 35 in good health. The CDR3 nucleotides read TGTGCCTGGAGAGGAGTGGGGTCTGGGAATGAGCAGTTCTTC. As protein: CAWRGVGSGNEQFF.